This is a list of T cell receptor beta chains from one sample in a study of cytomegalovirus exposure and HLA in healthy donors. Profiled with immunoSEQ multiplex PCR; TCRdb holds only in-frame clones, not every one. Its listing shows about 87,000 clones. Sequenced input: PBMCs. These receptors all stem from a man aged 45-65 years in good health and CMV-seropositive. Each CDR3 is given with its conserved first and last residue. Each record gives: J gene, V gene, D gene, CDR3 protein, CDR3 DNA. The D gene is left open where the match is weak.

>TRBJ2-7|TRBV7-2|NA
CASSSVSGPGHYEQYF
TGTGCCAGCAGCTCCGTCAGCGGCCCCGGGCACTACGAGCAGTACTTC
>TRBJ2-3|TRBV6-1|TRBD1
CASSAGTGGADTQYF
TGTGCCAGCAGTGCCGGGACAGGGGGCGCAGATACGCAGTATTTT
>TRBJ2-7|TRBV19|TRBD2
CASSIVGGRREQYF
TGTGCCAGTAGTATAGTCGGCGGGAGGAGGGAGCAGTACTTC
>TRBJ1-6|TRBV7-6|NA
CASSLGGDSPLHF
TGTGCCAGCAGCTTGGGCGGGGATTCACCCCTCCACTTT
>TRBJ1-1|TRBV7-2|NA
CASSFSSPNTEAFF
TGTGCCAGCAGCTTCTCGTCCCCGAACACTGAAGCTTTCTTT
>TRBJ1-1|TRBV19|TRBD1
CASSIATGQGRAFF
TGTGCCAGTAGTATTGCTACCGGACAGGGCAGAGCTTTCTTT
>TRBJ2-2|TRBV5-3|TRBD2
CARSFSGRAPTGELFF
TGTGCCAGAAGCTTTAGCGGGAGGGCCCCAACCGGGGAGCTGTTTTTT
>TRBJ2-2|TRBV4-3|TRBD1
CASSQGQGNEELFF
TGCGCCAGCAGCCAGGGACAGGGCAATGAGGAGCTGTTTTTT
>TRBJ2-3|TRBV19|NA
CASSFRLGVTDTQYF
TGTGCCAGTAGTTTCCGACTAGGAGTCACAGATACGCAGTATTTT
>TRBJ2-3|TRBV7-9|TRBD2
CASSQLAGGSDTQYF
TGTGCCAGCAGCCAGCTAGCGGGAGGATCAGATACGCAGTATTTT
>TRBJ2-2|TRBV18|TRBD2
CASSPKSSGSRVTGELFF
TGTGCCAGCTCACCCAAATCTAGCGGGAGTCGGGTCACCGGGGAGCTGTTTTTT
>TRBJ2-7|TRBV5-1|TRBD2
CASSSGLAGIYEQYF
TGCGCCAGCAGCTCAGGACTAGCGGGGATCTATGAGCAGTACTTC
>TRBJ2-1|TRBV18|NA
CASSDPRSALRGEQFF
TGTGCCAGCTCAGACCCAAGAAGCGCGTTACGTGGTGAGCAGTTCTTC
>TRBJ2-1|TRBV7-2|TRBD2
CASSLVQAGGSWGYNEQFF
TGTGCCAGCAGCTTAGTTCAAGCGGGAGGCTCGTGGGGATACAATGAGCAGTTCTTC
>TRBJ1-1|TRBV25-1|TRBD1
CASTRTGMNTEAFF
TGTGCCAGCACTCGGACAGGGATGAACACTGAAGCTTTCTTT
>TRBJ2-5|TRBV19|TRBD1
CASSIRSNTGGATQYF
TGTGCCAGTAGTATTAGATCCAATACAGGGGGCGCTACCCAGTACTTC
>TRBJ2-1|TRBV27|TRBD2
CASSPGTSGMVEQFF
TGTGCCAGCAGTCCCGGGACTAGCGGGATGGTCGAGCAGTTCTTC
>TRBJ2-7|TRBV4-2|NA
CASSQDLGGIKYEQYF
TGTGCCAGCAGCCAAGATCTTGGCGGGATAAAATACGAGCAGTACTTC
>TRBJ2-1|TRBV2|TRBD1
CASLWDSKNEQFF
TGTGCCAGCCTTTGGGACAGCAAGAATGAGCAGTTCTTC